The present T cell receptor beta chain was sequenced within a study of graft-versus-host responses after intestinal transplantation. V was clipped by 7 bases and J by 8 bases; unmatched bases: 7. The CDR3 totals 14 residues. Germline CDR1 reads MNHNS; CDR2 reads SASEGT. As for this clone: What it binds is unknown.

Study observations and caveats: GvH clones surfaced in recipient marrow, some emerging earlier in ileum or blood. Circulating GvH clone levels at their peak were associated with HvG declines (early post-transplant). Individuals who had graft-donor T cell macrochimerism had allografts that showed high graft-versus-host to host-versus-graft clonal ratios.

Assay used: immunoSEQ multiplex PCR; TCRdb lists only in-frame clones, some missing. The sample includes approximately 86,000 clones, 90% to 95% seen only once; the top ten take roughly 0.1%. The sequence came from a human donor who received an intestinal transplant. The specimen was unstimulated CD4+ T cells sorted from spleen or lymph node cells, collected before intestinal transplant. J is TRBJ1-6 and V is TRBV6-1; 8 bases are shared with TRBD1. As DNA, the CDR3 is TGTGCCAGCACCTTGACAGGGGTTTATTCACCCCTCCACTTT. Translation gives CASTLTGVYSPLHF.